The 26 T cell receptor beta chains listed next were all sequenced from one sample in a study of human T cells and chemical hapten exposure. MiXCR, applied by TCRdb to the RACE reads, yields one record per CDR3 protein. Of 85,000 or so distinct CDR3 sequences in the sample, roughly 10% are singletons; the top ten hold around 4.2%. Described time point: patch test 1, 2 weeks after DPC sensitization. Treatment in this sample: therapeutic diphenylcyclopropenone sensitization with weekly scalp DPC. The sequencing here drew on whole blood, taken in connection with sensitization to the hapten diphenylcyclopropenone (DPC). The origin of the receptors is a woman aged 50 to 60 with alopecia areata. Some clones in this sample may be carry-over from other donors' samples.

CDR3: CASSDRSWKLFF. CDR3 nucleotide sequence: TGTGCCAGCAGCGACAGGTCCTGGAAACTGTTTTTT. V usage is TRBV6-2 or TRBV6-3 and J usage is TRBJ1-4, with D perhaps matching TRBD1 (6 bases). The CDR3 is made up of 12 amino acids. Germline values: CDR1 MNHEY, CDR2 SVGEGT. Trimming removed 6 bases at V and 11 bases at J, with 13 bases between.

At least ten counts were recorded for this clonotype. J is TRBJ1-3 and V is TRBV7-9; D is unclear. This CDR3 comprises 14 residues. Trimming removed 7 bases from V and 0 bases from J, with 10 bases in between. Germline V gene data show CDR1 as SEHNR and CDR2 as FQNEAQ (reference sequence). CDR3 region: CASIWGSSGNTIYF. DNA of the CDR3: TGTGCCAGCATATGGGGAAGCTCTGGAAACACCATATATTTT.

V usage is TRBV7-9 and J usage is TRBJ1-1; TRBD1 aligns across 7 bases. V shed 5 bases and J 1 base; nucleotides not matched to a gene: 7. The CDR3 has 15 residues. The germline V gene encodes CDR1 SEHNR and CDR2 FQNEAQ (reference sequence). Written as DNA, the CDR3 is TGTGCCAGCAGCCGATGGACAGGAGAGAACACTGAAGCTTTCTTT. This translates into CASSRWTGENTEAFF.

This clonotype was seen repeatedly, ten times or more. The CDR3 loop is CASSGRTGLNEKLFF. The CDR3 region has the DNA TGTGCCAGCAGTGGTCGGACAGGCCTTAATGAAAAACTGTTTTTT. V usage is TRBV2 and J usage is TRBJ1-4; 7 positions match TRBD1. J was trimmed by 4 bases and V by 4 bases; bases with no gene match: 6. Looked up from germline, CDR1 is SNHLY and CDR2 is FYNNEI. The CDR3 consists of 15 residues.

The chain uses TRBV14 and TRBJ1-6; 7 nucleotides agree with TRBD1. The CDR3 extends over 14 amino acids. The trim removed 3 bases at V and 7 bases at J, leaving 3 bases unmatched. CDR1 and CDR2 from the germline V gene are SGHDN and FVKESK. The CDR3: CASSQETGNSPLHF. The CDR3 DNA sequence: TGTGCCAGCAGCCAGGAGACAGGGAATTCACCCCTCCACTTT.

This clonotype showed up many times. The V and J genes are TRBV27 and TRBJ2-1, with TRBD2 identical over 11 bases. Germline CDR1 and CDR2: MNHEY and SMNVEV (reference sequence). The CDR3 contains 15 residues. V shed 2 bases and J 5 bases; nucleotides not matched to a gene: 2. CDR3 bases: TGTGCCAGCAGTTTAGGGACTAGCGGAAACAATGAGCAGTTCTTC. It yields the protein CASSLGTSGNNEQFF.

This clonotype was observed a handful of times. The gene calls are TRBV6-5 and TRBJ1-1, with D unresolved. Germline V lookup: CDR1 MNHEY, CDR2 SVGAGI. The CDR3 runs 13 residues. Deletions cut 2 bases from V and 2 bases from J, with 6 bases between. The CDR3 sequence is CASSYRGNTEAFF. CDR3 in DNA: TGTGCCAGCAGTTACCGGGGTAACACTGAAGCTTTCTTT.

This clonotype has a handful of counts. The rearrangement joins TRBV6-5 to TRBJ2-3; 8 nucleotides agree with TRBD1. The junction had 1 base not matched to a gene; V was cut back by 1 base and J by 1 base. Per germline, CDR1 MNHEY and CDR2 SVGAGI. The CDR3 spans 15 residues. The CDR3 DNA sequence: TGTGCCAGCAGTTACTTGGGACAGGGCACAGATACGCAGTATTTT. Residues: CASSYLGQGTDTQYF.

The genes are TRBV6-2 or TRBV6-3 and TRBJ1-2; weak D call: TRBD1 (5 bases). This CDR3 has 12 residues. Germline values: CDR1 MNHEY, CDR2 SVGEGT. The V and J ends lost 10 bases and 3 bases respectively, with 12 bases between them. The CDR3 reads CATADTYYGYTF. The CDR3 coding sequence is TGTGCCACTGCGGACACCTACTATGGCTACACCTTC.

This clonotype showed up just a few times. The gene calls are TRBV7-2 and TRBJ2-1; 11 bases agree with TRBD2. The CDR3 totals 16 residues. V dropped 5 bases and J dropped 3; count of bases not matched to a gene: 6. Germline V gene sequence: CDR1 SGHTA, CDR2 FQGNSA. The CDR3 spells CASSQFGTSGYNEQFF. DNA of the CDR3: TGTGCCAGCAGCCAATTCGGGACTAGCGGCTACAATGAGCAGTTCTTC. The full variable domain, completed using reference TRBV7-2 and TRBJ2-1, is GAGVSQSPSNKVTEKGKDVELRCDPISGHTALYWYRQSLGQGLEFLIYFQGNSAPDKSGLPSDRFSAERTGGSVSTLTIQRTQQEDSAVYLCASSQFGTSGYNEQFFGPGTRLTVL.

The chain is built from TRBV27 and TRBJ2-5; no clear D. The germline V gene encodes CDR1 MNHEY and CDR2 SMNVEV (reference sequence). The CDR3 runs 14 residues. The ends were cut back, 6 bases at V and 2 bases at J, with 13 bases in the middle. In DNA form, the CDR3 reads TGTGCCAGCAGGACCATTACCAAGCAAGAGACCCAGTACTTC. It is translated as CASRTITKQETQYF.

This clonotype has a count of ten or more. The rearrangement joins TRBV5-6 to TRBJ1-5; D not certain. Germline loops: CDR1 SGHDT, CDR2 YYEEEE. The V end lost 2 bases, the J end lost 4 bases, and 10 bases lay between the germline ends. CDR3 length: 14 residues. DNA of the CDR3: TGTGCCAGCAGCTTCCAAGGACGGAATCAGCCCCAGCATTTT. It codes for CASSFQGRNQPQHF.

This clonotype was found many times. The chain couples TRBV20-1 to TRBJ1-2; 9 positions agree with TRBD1. The trim removed 6 bases at V and 2 bases at J, leaving 10 bases unmatched. The CDR3 has 15 amino acids. Germline V lookup: CDR1 DFQATT, CDR2 SNEGSKA (reference sequence). The CDR3 reads CSATWTGVLNYGYTF. CDR3 coding DNA: TGCAGTGCCACCTGGACAGGGGTGTTAAACTATGGCTACACCTTC.

There are many counts of this clonotype. The V gene is TRBV25-1, the J gene TRBJ1-5, with 8 bases aligning to TRBD1. The CDR3 is made up of 15 amino acids. CDR1 and CDR2 from the germline V gene are MGHDK and SYGVNS. Trimming took 6 bases from V and 4 from J; bases not matched to a gene: 8. Here the CDR3 reads CASSESGGLNQPQHF. CDR3 DNA: TGTGCCAGCAGCGAGTCAGGGGGCCTAAATCAGCCCCAGCATTTT.

This clonotype was observed many times. The rearrangement joins TRBV10-3 to TRBJ1-5; TRBD1 aligns across 8 bases. V lost 7 bases, J lost 5 bases, and 10 bases stayed unmatched. Germline V gene lookup returns CDR1 ENHRY and CDR2 SYGVKD. The CDR3 sequence is 15 residues long. The CDR3 protein is CAIKTGQGEDQPQHF. The DNA of the CDR3 is TGTGCCATCAAGACCGGACAGGGAGAGGATCAGCCCCAGCATTTT.

This clonotype was detected many times. The chain employs TRBV20-1 and TRBJ1-5; D gene uncertain. The CDR3 covers 16 residues. Trimming pared 3 bases from V and 4 bases from J, leaving 19 bases between. Germline-derived CDR1 and CDR2 are DFQATT and SNEGSKA (reference sequence). CDR3 DNA sequence: TGCAGTGCTAGTTTACTCGGACCTATAGTGAATCAGCCCCAGCATTTT. The encoded protein is CSASLLGPIVNQPQHF.

The V call is TRBV9, the J call TRBJ2-7; TRBD1 matches at 9 bases. The CDR3 is 13 residues long. Germline V CDR1 and CDR2: SGDLS, YYNGEE. V trimming: 4 bases; J trimming: 6 bases; junction bases outside the gene matches: 5. CDR3 sequence reads: CASSPRTGVEQYF. The CDR3 DNA follows: TGTGCCAGCAGCCCCCGGACAGGGGTCGAGCAGTACTTC.

Many counts were recorded for this clonotype. This chain connects TRBV7-3 to TRBJ1-1; no clear D. Trimming took off 5 bases at V and 0 bases at J, with 7 bases between the two ends. This CDR3 comprises 13 residues. Germline V gene data show CDR1 as SGHTA and CDR2 as FQGTGA. Here the CDR3 DNA reads TGTGCCAGCAGCCCTAGAGTGAACACTGAAGCTTTCTTT. Residues: CASSPRVNTEAFF.

This chain links TRBV20-1 with TRBJ1-5; D unresolved. Trimming shortened V by 3 bases and J by 3 bases, and 12 bases separated the two germline ends. Germline CDR1 DFQATT, CDR2 SNEGSKA (reference sequence). This CDR3 comprises 14 residues. The CDR3 DNA reads TGCAGTGCTAGGGGTGGTGTAGACAATCAGCCCCAGCATTTT. Translated, it gives CSARGGVDNQPQHF.

A few counts support this clonotype. V and J are TRBV20-1 and TRBJ1-4; D is unresolved. This CDR3 has 15 residues. Trimming took off 0 bases at V and 7 bases at J, with 15 bases between the two ends. Germline loops: CDR1 DFQATT, CDR2 SNEGSKA (reference sequence). This CDR3 is CSARDHWVIGEKLFF. CDR3 DNA: TGCAGTGCTAGAGATCACTGGGTAATCGGTGAAAAACTGTTTTTT.

This clonotype was seen a handful of times. CDR3 nucleotide sequence: TGTGCCAGCTCACTGACGGGACAGGAAATGGACGAGCAGTACTTC. Amino acids: CASSLTGQEMDEQYF. This chain links TRBV18 with TRBJ2-7, with 8 bases that match TRBD1. The CDR3 is made up of 15 amino acids. Germline values: CDR1 KGHSH, CDR2 LQKENI. V lost 4 bases to trimming and J lost 5 bases; unmatched junction nucleotides: 10.

This clonotype has at least ten counts. This rearrangement joins TRBV29-1 to TRBJ2-3; 10 bases line up with TRBD2. The CDR3 is 14 amino acids. Germline V gene lookup returns CDR1 SQVTM and CDR2 ANQGSEA. V lost 6 bases to trimming and J lost 3 bases; unmatched junction nucleotides: 6. The CDR3 spells CSVWASGRTDTQYF. The CDR3 bases are TGCAGCGTGTGGGCTAGCGGGAGAACAGATACGCAGTATTTT.

This clonotype was seen a handful of times. This chain links TRBV4-1 with TRBJ1-1; 8 nucleotides line up with TRBD1. Trimming removed 1 base from V and 4 bases from J; junction bases left unmatched: 5. The CDR3 loop spans 15 amino acids. Germline-derived CDR1 and CDR2 are MGHRA and YSYEKL. The DNA for the CDR3 is TGCGCCAGCAGCCAAGGACAGGGGAAATCCACTGAAGCTTTCTTT. It encodes CASSQGQGKSTEAFF.

This chain connects TRBV7-8 to TRBJ2-5; the match to TRBD2 covers 7 bases. Trimming cost V 8 bases and J 5 bases; bases outside gene matches: 2. CDR1 SGHVS and CDR2 FQNEAQ come from the germline V gene. The CDR3 length is 11 residues. The CDR3 sequence is CASGDYETQYF. The CDR3 DNA reads as TGTGCCAGCGGGGACTACGAGACCCAGTACTTC.

This clonotype was found a few times. V usage is TRBV11-2 and J usage is TRBJ1-1; 8 positions agree with TRBD1. Germline assignment: CDR1 SGHAT and CDR2 FQNNGV. This CDR3 region has 15 residues. Trimming at V came to 6 bases and at J to 0 bases, leaving 6 bases not matched to a gene. The CDR3 DNA sequence: TGTGCCAGCAGTCCTCTGGACAGGGTGAACACTGAAGCTTTCTTT. It translates to CASSPLDRVNTEAFF.

This clonotype showed up just a few times. J is TRBJ1-1 and V is TRBV11-1; 7 positions agree with TRBD1. The CDR3 sequence is 15 residues long. V gave up 5 bases and J gave up 5 bases; unmatched junction bases: 11. Per the germline V gene, CDR1 is SGHAT and CDR2 is FQDESV (reference sequence). The CDR3 DNA follows: TGTGCCAGCAGCAACCGACAGGGATGGGGGACTGAAGCTTTCTTT. This sequence encodes CASSNRQGWGTEAFF.